This TCR beta chain was recovered during a study of blood T cell repertoires in COVID-19. Study at large: There were acute and convalescent COVID-19 samples, and they came from the United States, Italy and Spain. PBMCs, B-cell-depleted T cells, or T cells provided the cDNA or gDNA that made up the material.

The CDR3 has 14 amino acids. Germline trimming cut 0 bases from V and 6 bases from J; bases unmatched to any gene: 4. In germline, CDR1 is MNHEY, CDR2 SVGAGI. Here immunoSEQ multiplex PCR was the method, and the copy in TCRdb shows in-frame clones only, minus some. The data show 400,000 to 550,000 clones, with 80% to 90% seen just once and around 4.4% held by the top ten. The chain uses TRBV6-5 and TRBJ1-2, with 7 bases aligning to TRBD1. Sequences were obtained from peripheral blood. The origin of this receptor is a woman aged 25 to 39 with acute or convalescent COVID-19. CDR3: CASSYSGTVDGYTF. In nucleotides, the CDR3 is TGTGCCAGCAGTTACTCTGGGACAGTAGATGGCTACACCTTC.